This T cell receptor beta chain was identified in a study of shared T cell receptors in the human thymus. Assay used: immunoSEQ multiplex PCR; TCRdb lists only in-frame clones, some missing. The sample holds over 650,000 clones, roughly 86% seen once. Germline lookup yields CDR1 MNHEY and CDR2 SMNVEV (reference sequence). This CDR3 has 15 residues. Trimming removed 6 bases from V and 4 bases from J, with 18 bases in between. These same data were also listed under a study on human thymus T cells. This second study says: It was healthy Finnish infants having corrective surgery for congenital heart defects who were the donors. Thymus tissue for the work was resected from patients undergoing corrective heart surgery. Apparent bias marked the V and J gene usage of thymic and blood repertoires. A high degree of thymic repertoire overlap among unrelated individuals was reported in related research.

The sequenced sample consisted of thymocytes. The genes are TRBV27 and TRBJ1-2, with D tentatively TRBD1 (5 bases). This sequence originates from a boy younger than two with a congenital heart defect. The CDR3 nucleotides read TGTGCCAGCAGCCCTCGACCGACAGTCCTCTATGGCTACACCTTC. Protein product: CASSPRPTVLYGYTF.